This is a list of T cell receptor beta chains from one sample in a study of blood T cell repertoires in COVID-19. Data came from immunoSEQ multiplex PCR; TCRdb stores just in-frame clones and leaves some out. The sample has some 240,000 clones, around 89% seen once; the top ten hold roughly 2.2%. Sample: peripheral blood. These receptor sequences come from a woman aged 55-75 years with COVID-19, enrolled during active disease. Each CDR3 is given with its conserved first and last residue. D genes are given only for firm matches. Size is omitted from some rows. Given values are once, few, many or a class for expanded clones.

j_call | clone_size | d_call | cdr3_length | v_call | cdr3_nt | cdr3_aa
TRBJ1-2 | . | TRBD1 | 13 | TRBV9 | TGTGCCAGCAGCGCCGGGACAGGGGATGGCTACACCTTC | CASSAGTGDGYTF
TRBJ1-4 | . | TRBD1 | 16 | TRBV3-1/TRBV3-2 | TGTGCCAGCAGCCAACCCTTCGGGACAGGGAATGAAAAACTGTTTTTT | CASSQPFGTGNEKLFF
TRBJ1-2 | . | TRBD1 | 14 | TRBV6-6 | TGTGCCAGCAGGGGACAGGGAATATACTATGGCTACACCTTC | CASRGQGIYYGYTF
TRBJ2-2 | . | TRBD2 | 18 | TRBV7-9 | TGTGCCAGCAGCTCCCACCGCAGGACTAGCGGGGACACCGGGGAGCTGTTTTTT | CASSSHRRTSGDTGELFF
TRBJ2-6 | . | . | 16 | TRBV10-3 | TGTGCCATCAGTGAGTCCCGTAGCTCTGGGGCCAACGTCCTGACTTTC | CAISESRSSGANVLTF
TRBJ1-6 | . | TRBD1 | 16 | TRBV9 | TGTGCCAGCAGCGTAAATCAGGGGGCATCTAATTCACCCCTCCACTTT | CASSVNQGASNSPLHF
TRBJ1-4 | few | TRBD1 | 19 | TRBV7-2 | TGTGCCAGCAGCTTAGAACAGGGGGCCCTTTATGCAACTAATGAAAAACTGTTTTTT | CASSLEQGALYATNEKLFF
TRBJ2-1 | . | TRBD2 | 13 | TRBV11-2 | TGTGCCAGCAGCTTAGAGCGGGGGTCTGAGCAGTTCTTC | CASSLERGSEQFF
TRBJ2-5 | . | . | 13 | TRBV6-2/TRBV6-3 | TGTGCCAGCAGTTACTCGTCTGTAGAGACCCAGTACTTC | CASSYSSVETQYF
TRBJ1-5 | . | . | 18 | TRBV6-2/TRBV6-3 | TGTGCCAGCAGTTATCGCCCGCTGGGGGCGAATAGCAATCAGCCCCAGCATTTT | CASSYRPLGANSNQPQHF
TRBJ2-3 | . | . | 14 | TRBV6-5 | TGTGCCAGCAGGAGGGAATCGGTGGCAGATACGCAGTATTTT | CASRRESVADTQYF
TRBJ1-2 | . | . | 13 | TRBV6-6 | TGTGCCAGCAAGGCCGGAGGTGAGGATGGCTACACCTTC | CASKAGGEDGYTF
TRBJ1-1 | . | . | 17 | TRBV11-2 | TGTGCCAGCAGCTTAGAGGGTTTGCGGGTCCCCCCCACTGAAGCTTTCTTT | CASSLEGLRVPPTEAFF